This T cell receptor (beta chain) was profiled in a study of blood T cells in healthy people across ages. Background on the study: There was about one barcoded beta molecule captured by template switching per two T cells. Findings and caveats of the study: Diversity was estimated from one million T cells, and these estimates were considered underestimates. The study could not conclusively compare naive and antigen-experienced cells, given its unsorted PBMCs.

A J-beta primer mix and a sample-barcoded 5' primer were used in a second PCR of about 7 to 12 cycles. All samples yielded 3 million or more CDR3-containing paired-end reads. TCRdb reanalysed the 5' RACE reads using MiXCR and keeps one entry per CDR3 protein. The table records 600,000 to 650,000 distinct CDR3 sequences, 58% of them present only once. The V gene end was trimmed by 2 bases and the J gene end by 9 bases; junction bases not matched to a gene: 10. This CDR3 is built from 15 residues. Per the germline V gene, CDR1 is ENHRY and CDR2 is SYGVKD. This clonotype was seen repeatedly, ten times or more. Its antigen is not known.

This receptor was identified in a man between 60 and 75 years old in good health. This chain joins TRBV10-3 and TRBJ2-1, with 7 positions matching TRBD2. Sequencing used blood. The CDR3 coding sequence is TGTGCCATCAGTGAGGGGAGGGAAGGAAGTGGTGAGCAGTTCTTC. Translating it yields CAISEGREGSGEQFF.